This TCR beta chain was found in a study of Graves' ophthalmopathy and Graves' hyperthyroidism. General study results and limits: Distinction of ophthalmopathy from stable hyperthyroidism by a 13-signature model reached roughly 85% sensitivity and 65% to 83% specificity.

This clonotype turned up a few times. The antigen remains undetermined. Trimming took off 7 bases at V and 7 bases at J, with 11 bases between the two ends. Germline V CDR1 and CDR2: MNHEY, SVGAGI. The CDR3 extends over 11 amino acids. For repertoire sequencing, the TCR beta CDR3 regions were amplified from RNA transcripts. The authors performed first-round RT-PCR with HTBI primers and then a second-round multiplex PCR. TCRdb re-called the multiplex PCR reads with MiXCR, one entry per CDR3 protein. The sample carries around 1.1 million distinct CDR3 sequences, about two fifths recorded once. Patients newly diagnosed with hyperthyroidism, under 2 months' duration, were aged 18 to 65, the study reports. In this cohort, patients with other autoimmune diseases, uncontrolled infections, pregnancy or lactation were excluded. The diagnosis combined clinical symptoms, thyroxine, TRAb, thyroid ultrasound and orbital computed tomography scans.

Specimen: peripheral blood or thyroid tissue (not recorded which). This clonotype was obtained from an adult man with Graves' hyperthyroidism. The chain recombines TRBV6-5 with TRBJ2-7; D might be TRBD2 (6 bases). For the CDR3, the DNA is TGTGCCAGCACGTTTGGGGGGGAGCAGTACTTC. It encodes CASTFGGEQYF.